Presented here are 11 T cell receptor beta chains from one specimen sequenced in a study of cytomegalovirus exposure and HLA in healthy donors. Vbeta (60) and Jbeta (13) primers were used in the PCR. Some clones are missing from TCRdb's copy, which holds only in-frame ones; the method was immunoSEQ multiplex PCR. The sample lists 95,000 to 150,000 clones, under 70% occurring once. The sample taken for sequencing was PBMCs. The receptors were sampled from a young man in good health and CMV-seronegative.

In regard to this clone: The junction departs from germline at one end; a sequencing error may be responsible. The chain employs TRBV4-1 and TRBJ1-2; 7 bases align to TRBD1. The germline CDR1 and CDR2 sequences are MGHRA and YSYEKL. The CDR3 extends over 14 amino acids. CDR3 amino acids: CASSPQYRGNGYPF. As DNA, the CDR3 is TGCGCCAGCAGCCCCCAATACAGGGGAAATGGCTACCCCTTC.

V gene TRBV5-1 combines with J gene TRBJ2-5; D unresolved. This CDR3 contains 14 residues. V was cut by 0 bases and J by 0 bases, with 6 bases left in between. CDR1 is SGHRS, CDR2 YFSETQ, per germline. The CDR3, as DNA: TGCGCCAGCAGCTTGGTTTCATACCAAGAGACCCAGTACTTC. Its translation: CASSLVSYQETQYF.

The genes are TRBV27 and TRBJ2-5; the match to TRBD2 covers 9 bases. Trimming at V came to 5 bases and at J to 2 bases, leaving 12 bases not matched to a gene. The CDR3 spans 17 residues. CDR1 MNHEY and CDR2 SMNVEV come from the germline V gene (reference sequence). CDR3 nucleotide sequence: TGTGCCAGCAGTCCCCCTGGGCTGGCGGGAGGGCAAGAGACCCAGTACTTC. Protein: CASSPPGLAGGQETQYF.

The rearrangement links TRBV6-6 to TRBJ1-5; D may be TRBD1 (5 bases). This CDR3 is built from 16 residues. V lost 2 bases, J lost 2 bases, and 13 bases lay in between. CDR1 is MNHNY and CDR2 is SVGAGI in the germline V gene (reference sequence). The CDR3 here is CASSYPQGLGNQPQHF. The DNA of the CDR3 is TGTGCCAGCAGTTACCCCCAGGGTTTGGGCAATCAGCCCCAGCATTTT.

This chain connects TRBV7-9 to TRBJ1-4; 9 bases match TRBD1. Germline lookup yields CDR1 SEHNR and CDR2 FQNEAQ (reference sequence). This CDR3 region has 15 residues. After removal of 6 bases from V and 7 bases from J, the junction contained 9 bases not matched to a gene. The chain's CDR3 is CASSFPGTGSEKLFF. For the CDR3, the DNA is TGTGCCAGCAGTTTTCCCGGGACAGGGAGTGAAAAACTGTTTTTT.

This sequence joins TRBV7-9 and TRBJ2-7; D gene ambiguous. V lost 2 bases and J lost 2, with 4 bases in between. In germline, CDR1 is SEHNR, CDR2 FQNEAQ (reference sequence). The CDR3 runs to 12 residues. Here the CDR3 DNA reads TGTGCCAGCAGCTTACTCCCCTACGAGCAGTACTTC. The encoded protein is CASSLLPYEQYF.

This clone has just a few counts. The rearrangement uses TRBV28 and TRBJ2-5; 7 bases map to TRBD1. The ends lost 7 bases at V and 1 base at J; junction bases unmatched: 9. This CDR3 has 15 amino acids. From germline, CDR1 is MDHEN and CDR2 SYDVKM. The CDR3 bases are TGTGCCAGCATACCCTCCCGGGACAGCCAAGAGACCCAGTACTTC. This codes for CASIPSRDSQETQYF. Based on the CDR3 plus reference TRBV28 and TRBJ2-5, the full variable domain is DVKVTQSSRYLVKRTGEKVFLECVQDMDHENMFWYRQDPGLGLRLIYFSYDVKMKEKGDIPEGYSVSREKKERFSLILESASTNQTSMYLCASIPSRDSQETQYFGPGTRLLVL.

This chain links TRBV28 with TRBJ1-2; tentative D call: TRBD1 (5 bases). The CDR3 is 14 amino acids. Per germline, CDR1 MDHEN and CDR2 SYDVKM. V was clipped by 5 bases and J by 4 bases, with 14 bases between them. The CDR3 region is CASSRGGEPYGYTF. CDR3 nucleotides: TGTGCCAGCAGTAGGGGAGGGGAGCCCTATGGCTACACCTTC.

The chain joins TRBV27 to TRBJ2-4, with D possibly being TRBD1 (6 bases). There are 14 residues in the CDR3. Trimming pared 9 bases from V and 0 bases from J, leaving 12 bases between. Germline V gives CDR1 MNHEY, CDR2 SMNVEV (reference sequence). DNA for the CDR3: TGTGCCAGGGCCTGGGGGCTAGCCAAAAACATTCAGTACTTC. Its translation is CARAWGLAKNIQYF.

The rearrangement uses TRBV5-6 and TRBJ1-1, with 7 bases matching TRBD1. The trim removed 5 bases at V and 1 base at J, leaving 8 bases unmatched. Per germline, CDR1 SGHDT and CDR2 YYEEEE. The CDR3 has 15 amino acids. For the CDR3, the DNA is TGTGCCAGCAGGAGGGGACAGCTTCCGAACACTGAAGCTTTCTTT. Protein product: CASRRGQLPNTEAFF.

This sequence joins TRBV27 and TRBJ2-7, with TRBD2 matching over 7 bases. The CDR3 is made up of 14 amino acids. V dropped 10 bases and J dropped 4; count of bases not matched to a gene: 13. Germline CDR1 MNHEY, CDR2 SMNVEV (reference sequence). The CDR3 region has the DNA TGTGCCACCTCTCGGGCGGGGGTTATATACGAGCAGTACTTC. Protein: CATSRAGVIYEQYF.